This record covers a single T cell receptor (beta chain). Its antigen is not known. Gene names are mouse gene names. From the germline J gene comes the end of the CDR3, since the read stops 1 residue before it. Profiling relied on immunoSEQ multiplex PCR, and the TCRdb table lists in-frame clones only, not all of them. This table holds 1,500 to 2,000 clones, about 48% found once. As to time point: mouse harvest day 14 after allogeneic transplant. Mouse grafts combined 10^7 T-cell-depleted bone marrow cells with 10^6 splenic CD5+ T cells. Tissues came from B6→BALB/c major-mismatch GVHD mice at day 7 or 14. The data belong to a study of tissue T cells after allogeneic stem cell transplantation. Points from the study as a whole: Motif-based clustering found tissue-specific repertoire signatures shared across patients, though few clones were shared.

The germline V gene encodes CDR1 SGHSA and CDR2 FRNQAP. V lost 0 bases, J lost 4 bases, and 10 bases lay in between. This CDR3 spans 15 amino acids. This TCR derives from a female BALB/c mouse given C57BL/6 T cells with graft-versus-host disease after an allogeneic hematopoietic cell transplant. The chain couples TRBV16 to TRBJ2-1, with D perhaps given as TRBD1 or TRBD2 (6 bases each). The sample consisted of spleen. The covered CDR3 bases are TGTGCAAGCAGCTTAGATGGGGGCGCATATGCTGAGCAGTTC. Encoded protein: CASSLDGGAYAEQF. The CDR3 in its entirety is CASSLDGGAYAEQFF.